Presented here are 6 T cell receptor beta chains from one specimen sequenced in a study of early T cells in non-severe SARS-CoV-2 infection. In TCRdb, the 5' RACE reads were re-called with MiXCR into one record per CDR3 protein. The sample gives some 80,000 distinct CDR3 sequences, 9.5% to 15% of which show up once; about 3.4% is in the top ten. The sequencing sample was made of whole blood. The receptors here all came from an adult who was a healthcare worker with PCR-confirmed SARS-CoV-2 infection or an uninfected control (not recorded which).

J is TRBJ1-1 and V is TRBV9; 8 nucleotides agree with TRBD1. V dropped 3 bases and J dropped 1; count of bases not matched to a gene: 5. The CDR3 contains 15 residues. From germline, CDR1 is SGDLS and CDR2 YYNGEE. The CDR3 DNA is TGTGCCAGCAGCGGACACGGGACAGGGAACACTGAAGCTTTCTTT. Protein: CASSGHGTGNTEAFF.

This clonotype was detected many times. The chain recombines TRBV29-1 with TRBJ2-7, with 10 nucleotides matching TRBD2. The CDR3 totals 15 residues. Trimming cost V 1 base and J 4 bases; bases outside gene matches: 7. Germline CDR1 SQVTM, CDR2 ANQGSEA. The CDR3, as DNA: TGCAGCGTTGAAGTCACTAGCGGGAAGACTTACGAGCAGTACTTC. Its protein product is CSVEVTSGKTYEQYF.

This chain uses TRBV28 with TRBJ1-1, with no clear D. CDR3 length: 14 amino acids. Trimming pared 3 bases from V and 0 bases from J, leaving 8 bases between. Germline V gene sequence: CDR1 MDHEN, CDR2 SYDVKM. The CDR3 here is CASSFRTVNTEAFF. The CDR3 DNA reads TGTGCCAGCAGTTTCCGGACGGTGAACACTGAAGCTTTCTTT.

The chain combines TRBV6-2 or TRBV6-3 with TRBJ2-3; D may correspond to TRBD1 or TRBD2 (5 bases each). CDR1 and CDR2 (germline): MNHEY, SVGEGT. The CDR3 extends over 12 amino acids. V was pared by 5 bases and J by 9 bases, with 12 bases between. The CDR3 region is CASSPGSGTQYF. In DNA form, the CDR3 reads TGTGCCAGCAGTCCAGGGAGTGGGACGCAGTATTTT.

The J gene is TRBJ2-2, the V gene TRBV6-2 or TRBV6-3; 10 nucleotides match TRBD2. Germline CDR1 is MNHEY and CDR2 is SVGEGT. CDR3 length: 15 amino acids. Trimming removed 4 bases from V and 6 bases from J; junction bases left unmatched: 5. CDR3 coding DNA: TGTGCCAGCAGTTCGCTAGCGGGAGCCCCCGGGGAGCTGTTTTTT. Protein: CASSSLAGAPGELFF.

DNA for the CDR3: TGCAGCGTTGAGTTCGAGCGCTCCTACAATGAGCAGTTCTTC. Translating gives CSVEFERSYNEQFF. The chain has TRBV29-1 and TRBJ2-1; D remains ambiguous. Per germline, CDR1 SQVTM and CDR2 ANQGSEA. The V end lost 3 bases, the J end lost 0 bases, and 9 bases lay between the germline ends. This CDR3 region has 14 residues.